This TCR beta chain is drawn from a study of tumor-infiltrating lymphocytes in primary liver carcinoma. Study details: Stage T1-T3 N0M0 tumors spanned about 4.2 to 11 cm.

The input was approximately 500 ng total RNA; TCR beta cDNA was made from it with a constant-region primer. Library construction for TCR beta comprised three nested multiplex PCR rounds performed with slightly modified ARM-PCR. Primers for the first two PCR rounds were TRBV1-TRBV30 forward primers and a C-beta reverse primer (about 9 cycles per round). TCRdb re-derived calls from the multiplex PCR reads in MiXCR, one entry per CDR3 protein. The data show hundreds of thousands of distinct CDR3 sequences, nearly 60% seen once. Germline DNA was also extracted, and blood RNA was taken from unsorted whole blood. The germline CDR1 and CDR2 sequences are SGHAT and FQDESV (reference sequence). This CDR3 has 17 amino acids. Concerning this clonotype itself: Relative to the germline gene, one junction end is altered; a read error may explain this.

Material: peripheral blood. The chain recombines TRBV11-1 with TRBJ2-7; D perhaps matches TRBD2 (6 bases). This clonotype was obtained from a woman in her 30s with primary liver carcinoma and hepatitis B virus infection. CDR3 loop: CANSSVRGSRSSYEQYF. The CDR3 nucleotides are TGCGCCAACAGCTCCGTCCGGGGGTCACGGAGCTCCTACGAGCAGTACTTC.